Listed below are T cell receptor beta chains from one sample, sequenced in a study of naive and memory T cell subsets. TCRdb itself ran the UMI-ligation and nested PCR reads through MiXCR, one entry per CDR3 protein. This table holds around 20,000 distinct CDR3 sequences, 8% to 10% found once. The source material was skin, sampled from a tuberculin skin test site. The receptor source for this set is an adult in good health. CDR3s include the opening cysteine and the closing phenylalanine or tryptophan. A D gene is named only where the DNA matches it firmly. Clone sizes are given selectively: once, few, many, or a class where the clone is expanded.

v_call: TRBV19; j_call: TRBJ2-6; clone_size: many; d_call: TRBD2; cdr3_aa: CASSPVRRGAGANVLTF; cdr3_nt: TGTGCCAGTAGTCCAGTACGACGGGGGGCTGGGGCCAACGTCCTGACTTTC
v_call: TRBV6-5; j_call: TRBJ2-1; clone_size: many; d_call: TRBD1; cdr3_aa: CASRGTGSHEQFF; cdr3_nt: TGTGCCAGCAGAGGGACAGGGTCTCATGAGCAGTTCTTC
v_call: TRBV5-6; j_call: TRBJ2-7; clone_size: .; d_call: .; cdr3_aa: CASSLGSGSYEQYF; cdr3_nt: TGTGCCAGCAGCTTGGGGTCAGGTTCCTACGAGCAGTACTTC
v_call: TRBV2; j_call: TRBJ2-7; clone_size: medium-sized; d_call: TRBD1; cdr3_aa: CASSPGQGVYEQYF; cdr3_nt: TGTGCCAGCTCGCCGGGACAGGGGGTCTACGAGCAGTACTTC
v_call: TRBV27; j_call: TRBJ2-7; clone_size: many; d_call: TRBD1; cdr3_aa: CASSSQGNPYEQYF; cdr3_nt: TGTGCCAGCAGTTCACAGGGGAATCCCTACGAGCAGTACTTC
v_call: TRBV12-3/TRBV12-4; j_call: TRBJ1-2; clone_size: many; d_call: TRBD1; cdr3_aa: CASSYTGSDRPRYTF; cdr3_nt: TGTGCCAGCAGTTACACGGGATCGGACAGGCCCCGATACACCTTC
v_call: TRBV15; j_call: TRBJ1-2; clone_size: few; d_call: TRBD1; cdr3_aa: CATSGGQGPSSYGYTF; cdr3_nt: TGTGCCACCAGCGGAGGACAGGGACCTTCTTCCTATGGCTACACCTTC
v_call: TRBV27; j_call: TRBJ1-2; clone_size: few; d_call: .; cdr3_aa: CASSFGRNNHYGYTF; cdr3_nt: TGTGCCAGCAGTTTCGGCAGGAACAATCACTATGGCTACACCTTC
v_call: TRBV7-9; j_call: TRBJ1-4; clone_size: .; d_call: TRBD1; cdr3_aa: CASSLLSGGVEKLFF; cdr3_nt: TGTGCCAGCAGCTTGCTATCAGGGGGTGTTGAAAAACTGTTTTTT
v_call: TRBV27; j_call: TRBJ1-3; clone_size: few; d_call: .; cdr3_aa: CASSLSGVLSGNTIYF; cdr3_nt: TGTGCCAGCAGTTTATCAGGGGTTCTCTCTGGAAACACCATATATTTT
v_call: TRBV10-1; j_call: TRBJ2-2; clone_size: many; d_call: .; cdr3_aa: CASSESKRTGELFF; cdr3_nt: TGCGCCAGCAGTGAGTCGAAGAGGACCGGGGAGCTGTTTTTT
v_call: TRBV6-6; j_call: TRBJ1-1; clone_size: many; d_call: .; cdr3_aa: CASSSLMNTEAFF; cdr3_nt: TGTGCCAGCAGTTCCCTAATGAACACTGAAGCTTTCTTT
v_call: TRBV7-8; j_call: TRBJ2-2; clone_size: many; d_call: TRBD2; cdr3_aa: CASSFGGRERTGELFF; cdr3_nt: TGTGCCAGCAGCTTTGGCGGGAGGGAACGCACCGGGGAGCTGTTTTTT
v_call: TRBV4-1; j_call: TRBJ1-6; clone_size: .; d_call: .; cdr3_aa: CASSLKVRDSPLHF; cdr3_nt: TGCGCCAGCAGCCTCAAGGTCCGCGATTCACCCCTCCACTTT
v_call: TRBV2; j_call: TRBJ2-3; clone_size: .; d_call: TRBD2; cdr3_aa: CASSEATSGSFGFTDTQYF; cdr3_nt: TGTGCCAGCAGTGAAGCGACTAGCGGGAGCTTTGGGTTCACAGATACGCAGTATTTT
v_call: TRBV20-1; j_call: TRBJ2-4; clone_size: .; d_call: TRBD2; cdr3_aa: CSAPTSDLNIQYF; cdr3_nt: TGCAGTGCTCCGACTAGCGATTTGAACATTCAGTACTTC
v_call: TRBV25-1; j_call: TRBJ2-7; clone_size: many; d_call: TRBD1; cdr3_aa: CASSEVSRTGASYEQYF; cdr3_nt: TGTGCCAGCAGTGAAGTTAGTCGGACAGGGGCTTCCTACGAGCAGTACTTC
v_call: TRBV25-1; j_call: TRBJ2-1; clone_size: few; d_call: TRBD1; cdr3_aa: CASSEVGTGVVGEQFF; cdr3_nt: TGTGCCAGCAGTGAAGTTGGGACAGGGGTAGTCGGTGAGCAGTTCTTC
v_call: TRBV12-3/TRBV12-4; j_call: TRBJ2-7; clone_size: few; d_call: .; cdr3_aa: CASSLEGVDEGYEQYF; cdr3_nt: TGTGCCAGCAGTTTAGAGGGGGTTGATGAAGGTTACGAGCAGTACTTC
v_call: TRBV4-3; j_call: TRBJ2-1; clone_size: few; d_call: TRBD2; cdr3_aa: CASSHRNYVGGAGEQFF; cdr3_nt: TGCGCCAGCAGCCACCGAAACTATGTCGGGGGGGCCGGTGAGCAGTTCTTC
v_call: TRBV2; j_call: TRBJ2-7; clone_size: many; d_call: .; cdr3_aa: CASQLRDSGKGEQYF; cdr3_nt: TGTGCCAGCCAACTCCGGGACTCCGGGAAGGGGGAGCAGTACTTC
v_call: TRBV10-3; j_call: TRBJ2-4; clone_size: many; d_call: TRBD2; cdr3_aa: CAISAGSERGGIQYF; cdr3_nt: TGTGCCATCAGTGCTGGGAGCGAGCGGGGGGGCATTCAGTACTTC
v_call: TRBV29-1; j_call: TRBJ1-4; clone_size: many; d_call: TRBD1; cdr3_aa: CSAMGQGDEKLFF; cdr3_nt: TGCAGCGCCATGGGACAGGGTGATGAAAAACTGTTTTTT
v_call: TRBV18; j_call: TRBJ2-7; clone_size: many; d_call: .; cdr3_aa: CASSPGGQGIYEQYF; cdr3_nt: TGTGCCAGCTCACCCGGAGGCCAGGGGATTTACGAGCAGTACTTC
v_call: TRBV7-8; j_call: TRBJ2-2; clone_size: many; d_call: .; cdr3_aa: CASSSNWGRGAGTGELFF; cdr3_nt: TGTGCCAGCAGCTCCAATTGGGGCAGGGGGGCCGGCACCGGGGAGCTGTTTTTT
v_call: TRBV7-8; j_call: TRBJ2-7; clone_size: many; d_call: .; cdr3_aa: CASSLEPGSSYEQYF; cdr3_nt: TGTGCCAGCAGCTTAGAGCCAGGGAGCTCCTACGAGCAGTACTTC
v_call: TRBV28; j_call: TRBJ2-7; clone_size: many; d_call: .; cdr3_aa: CASRPEGSGRYEQYF; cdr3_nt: TGTGCCAGCCGACCGGAGGGCTCGGGACGATACGAGCAGTACTTC
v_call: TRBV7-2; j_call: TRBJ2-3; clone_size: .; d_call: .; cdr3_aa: CASSKAADTQYF; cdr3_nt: TGTGCCAGCAGCAAAGCCGCAGATACGCAGTATTTT
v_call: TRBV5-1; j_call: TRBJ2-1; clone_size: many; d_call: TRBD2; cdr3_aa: CASSFFREVSYNEQFF; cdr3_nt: TGCGCCAGCAGCTTTTTTCGGGAGGTCTCCTACAATGAGCAGTTCTTC
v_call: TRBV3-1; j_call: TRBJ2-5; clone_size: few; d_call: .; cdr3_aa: CASSLRGTEETQYF; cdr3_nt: TGTGCCAGCAGCCTACGCGGGACAGAAGAGACCCAGTACTTC
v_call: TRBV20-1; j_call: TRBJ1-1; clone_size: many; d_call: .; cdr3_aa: CSARARGRARNTEAFF; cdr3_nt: TGCAGTGCTAGGGCTCGCGGCAGGGCGAGGAACACTGAAGCTTTCTTT
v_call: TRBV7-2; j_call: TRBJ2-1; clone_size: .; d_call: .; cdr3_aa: CASKRGGSNNEQFF; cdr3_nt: TGTGCCAGCAAAAGGGGGGGGAGTAACAATGAGCAGTTCTTC
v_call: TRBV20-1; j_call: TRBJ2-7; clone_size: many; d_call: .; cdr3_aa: CSVWWGNEQYF; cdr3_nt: TGCAGTGTATGGTGGGGGAACGAGCAGTACTTC
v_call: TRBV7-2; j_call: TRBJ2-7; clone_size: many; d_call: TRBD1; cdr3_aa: CASSRDRGTYEQYF; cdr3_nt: TGTGCCAGCAGCCGTGACAGGGGTACCTACGAGCAGTACTTC
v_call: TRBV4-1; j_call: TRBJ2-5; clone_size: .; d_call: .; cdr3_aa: CASSLEWGRETQYF; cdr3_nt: TGCGCCAGCAGCCTAGAATGGGGACGGGAGACCCAGTACTTC
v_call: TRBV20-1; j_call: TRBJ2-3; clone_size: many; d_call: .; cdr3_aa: CSAKNPGQRTDTQYF; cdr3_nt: TGCAGTGCTAAAAATCCGGGACAACGCACAGATACGCAGTATTTT
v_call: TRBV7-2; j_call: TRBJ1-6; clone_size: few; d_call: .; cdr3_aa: CASSTLSGGLDSPLHF; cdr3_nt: TGTGCCAGCAGCACTTTAAGTGGAGGGTTGGATTCACCCCTCCACTTT
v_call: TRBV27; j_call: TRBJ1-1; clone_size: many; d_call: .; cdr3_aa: CASSTPLRTVNTEAFF; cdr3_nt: TGTGCCAGCAGTACCCCCCTCCGGACGGTGAACACTGAAGCTTTCTTT
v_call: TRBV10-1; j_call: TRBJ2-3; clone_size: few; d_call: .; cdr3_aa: CASSEGLGTDTQYF; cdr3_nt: TGCGCCAGCAGCGAAGGGTTAGGCACAGATACGCAGTATTTT
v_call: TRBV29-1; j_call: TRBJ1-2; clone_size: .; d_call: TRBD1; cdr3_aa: CSVPQGAGGYTF; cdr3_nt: TGCAGCGTTCCCCAGGGGGCTGGGGGCTACACCTTC
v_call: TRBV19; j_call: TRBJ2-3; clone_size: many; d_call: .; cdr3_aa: CASSPPGTTTDTQYF; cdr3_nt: TGTGCCAGTAGTCCACCAGGAACTACCACAGATACGCAGTATTTT
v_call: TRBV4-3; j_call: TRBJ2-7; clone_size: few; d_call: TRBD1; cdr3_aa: CASSQGVDRGRVFEQYF; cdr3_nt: TGCGCCAGCAGCCAAGGGGTTGACAGGGGGCGGGTGTTCGAGCAGTACTTC
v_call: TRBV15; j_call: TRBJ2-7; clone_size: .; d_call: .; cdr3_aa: CATSRDPAASSYEQYF; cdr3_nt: TGTGCCACCAGCAGAGACCCGGCAGCTAGCTCCTACGAGCAGTACTTC
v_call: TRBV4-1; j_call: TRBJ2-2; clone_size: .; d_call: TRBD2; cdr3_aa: CASSQGGYTGELFF; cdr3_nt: TGCGCCAGCAGCCAGGGAGGGTACACCGGGGAGCTGTTTTTT
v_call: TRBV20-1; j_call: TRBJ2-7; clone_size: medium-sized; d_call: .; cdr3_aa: CSAKVQESYEQYF; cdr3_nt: TGCAGTGCTAAAGTACAGGAGTCCTACGAGCAGTACTTC
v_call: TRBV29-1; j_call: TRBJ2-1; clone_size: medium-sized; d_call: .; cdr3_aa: CSGRRGLDDEQFF; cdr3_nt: TGCAGTGGCCGTCGTGGGTTGGATGATGAGCAGTTCTTC
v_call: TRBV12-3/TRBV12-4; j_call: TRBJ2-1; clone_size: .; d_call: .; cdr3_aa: CASSVLGNSYNEQFF; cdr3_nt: TGTGCCAGCAGTGTTCTAGGAAACTCCTACAATGAGCAGTTCTTC
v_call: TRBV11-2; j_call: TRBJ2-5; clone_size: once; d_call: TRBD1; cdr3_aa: CASSWGLDREQETQYF; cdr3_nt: TGTGCCAGCAGCTGGGGGCTGGACAGGGAACAAGAGACCCAGTACTTC
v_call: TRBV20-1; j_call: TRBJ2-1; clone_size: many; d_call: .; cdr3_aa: CSAPPGGGSSNEQFF; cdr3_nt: TGCAGTGCTCCCCCGGGAGGGGGCTCCAGCAATGAGCAGTTCTTC
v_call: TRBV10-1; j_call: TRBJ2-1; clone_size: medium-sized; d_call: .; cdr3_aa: CASSESGTYNEQFF; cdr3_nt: TGCGCCAGCAGTGAATCGGGGACCTACAATGAGCAGTTCTTC
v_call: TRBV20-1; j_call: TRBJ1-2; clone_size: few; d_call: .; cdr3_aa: CSARGRKDNYGDTF; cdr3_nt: TGCAGTGCTAGAGGCCGAAAAGATAACTATGGCGACACCTTC
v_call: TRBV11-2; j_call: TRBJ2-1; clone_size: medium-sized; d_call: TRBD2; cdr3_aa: CASSFPSSSGMYNEQFF; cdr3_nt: TGTGCCAGCAGCTTCCCCTCTTCTAGCGGAATGTACAATGAGCAGTTCTTC
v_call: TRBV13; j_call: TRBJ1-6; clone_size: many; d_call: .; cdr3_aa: CASSLVGGSYNSPLHF; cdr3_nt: TGTGCCAGCAGCTTAGTTGGGGGCTCCTATAATTCACCCCTCCACTTT
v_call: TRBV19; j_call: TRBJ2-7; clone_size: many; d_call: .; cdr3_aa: CASSIGFRSDLREQYF; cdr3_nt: TGTGCCAGTAGTATAGGGTTCAGGTCTGACTTGAGGGAGCAGTACTTC
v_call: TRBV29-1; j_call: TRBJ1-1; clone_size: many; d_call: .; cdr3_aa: CSVERDLNTEAFF; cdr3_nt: TGCAGCGTTGAAAGGGATTTGAACACTGAAGCTTTCTTT
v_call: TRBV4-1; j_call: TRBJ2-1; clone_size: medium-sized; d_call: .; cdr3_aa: CASSQDTGASSYNEQFF; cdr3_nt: TGCGCCAGCAGCCAAGATACCGGGGCATCTTCCTACAATGAGCAGTTCTTC
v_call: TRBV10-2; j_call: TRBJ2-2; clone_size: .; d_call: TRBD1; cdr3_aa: CASSDISGQGATGELFF; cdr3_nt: TGCGCCAGCAGTGATATTTCCGGGCAGGGGGCTACCGGGGAGCTGTTTTTT
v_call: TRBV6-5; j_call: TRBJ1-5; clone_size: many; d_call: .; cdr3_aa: CASSSTMDSRNQPQHF; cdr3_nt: TGTGCCAGCAGTTCGACTATGGACAGCCGCAATCAGCCCCAGCATTTT
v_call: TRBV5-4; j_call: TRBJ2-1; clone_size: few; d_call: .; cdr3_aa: CASSLDYNEQFF; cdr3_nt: TGTGCCAGCAGCTTGGACTACAATGAGCAGTTCTTC
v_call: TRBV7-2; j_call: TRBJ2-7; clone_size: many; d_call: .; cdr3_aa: CASSLGGGYEQYF; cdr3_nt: TGTGCCAGCAGCTTAGGGGGTGGCTACGAGCAGTACTTC